This TCR beta chain was retrieved from a study of blood T cells in healthy people across ages. This clonotype showed up just a few times. Combining a sample-barcoded 5' primer with a J-beta primer mix, a second PCR ran for about 7 to 11 cycles. TCRdb fed the 5' RACE reads into MiXCR, producing one record per CDR3 protein. Here the sample spans 1 million or so distinct CDR3 sequences, 25% being singletons. The V and J ends lost 4 bases and 0 bases, in that order; junction bases with no gene match: 8. There are 16 residues in the CDR3. The germline V gene encodes CDR1 LGHDT and CDR2 YNNKEL (reference sequence). The sample providers were healthy Caucasian people from Russia, aged roughly 6 to 90. Researchers collected around 10 milliliters of peripheral blood from every single donor. Total RNA, at least 5 micrograms per sample, came from PBMCs. The same sample was also used in a study of T cells of mothers and their children. That work contributes: A few healthy Caucasian mothers and their six children donated.

This receptor was identified in a girl aged 2-15 years in good health. Specimen: blood. The gene calls are TRBV3-1 and TRBJ1-1; TRBD1 agrees at 7 bases. Here the CDR3 reads CASSPGTEPLNTEAFF. CDR3 DNA sequence: TGTGCCAGCAGCCCCGGGACAGAGCCTCTGAACACTGAAGCTTTCTTT.